This TCR beta chain was sequenced in a study of T cell responses to AZD1222 COVID-19 vaccine. Method: immunoSEQ multiplex PCR; TCRdb's copy keeps in-frame clones and lacks some. The table has under 110,000 clones, under 90% seen once. The V end lost 0 bases, the J end lost 0 bases, and 12 bases lay between the germline ends. Germline values: CDR1 LNHNV, CDR2 YYDKDF (reference sequence). The length of the CDR3 is 18 residues. General observations from the study: Mostly white British, mostly female donors; authors suggested clonal diversity may be underestimated. Receipt of two AZD1222 doses was followed by a rise in Spike-specific TCR breadth and depth. No day 14 peak samples; only post-peak repertoires were characterized.

Points on this clone: Its matching antigen is unknown.

The sample was peripheral blood, taken on day 0 of AZD1222 vaccination. The TCR sequence derives from an adult in good health. The genes are TRBV15 and TRBJ1-6; a weak D match, TRBD1 (6 bases). The DNA of the CDR3 is TGTGCCACCAGCAGAGACCGCAGGGGCGGCTCCTATAATTCACCCCTCCACTTT. Amino acid sequence: CATSRDRRGGSYNSPLHF.